The 17 T cell receptor beta chains presented below share a single source sample, sequenced in a study of CD8+CD57+ T cells in acquired aplastic anemia. The sequenced patients had an expansion of CD8+CD57+ cells seen by flow cytometry. TCR beta VDJ combinations and CDR3 sequences were profiled from genomic DNA. One entry per CDR3 protein, called by TCRdb with MiXCR from the reads. The sample has over 150,000 distinct CDR3 sequences, about 54% seen once; the top ten hold about 12%. Sequenced input: sorted CD4+, CD8+, or CD8+CD57+ T cells (not recorded which) from PBMCs. All receptors come from a human donor with aplastic anemia.

The gene calls are TRBV19 and TRBJ2-5, with 10 bases matching TRBD1. Per the germline V gene, CDR1 is LNHDA and CDR2 is SQIVND (reference sequence). The trim removed 4 bases at V and 6 bases at J, leaving 11 bases unmatched. CDR3 length: 16 amino acids. The CDR3 region has the DNA TGTGCCAGTAGTAATCTGGGACAGGGGACATTAAAGACCCAGTACTTC. Protein product: CASSNLGQGTLKTQYF.

V usage is TRBV6-1 and J usage is TRBJ1-6; TRBD1 aligns across 9 bases. Trimming took 6 bases from V and 6 from J; bases not matched to a gene: 3. This CDR3 spans 14 amino acids. The V gene's germline CDR1 is MNHNS and CDR2 SASEGT. In DNA, the CDR3 is TGTGCCAGCAGGGGACAGGGTGGTAATTCACCCCTCCACTTT. This codes for CASRGQGGNSPLHF.

Note on this clonotype: This CDR3 is missing its conserved last phenylalanine or tryptophan, likely due to a read error. The chain couples TRBV12-3 or TRBV12-4 to TRBJ2-2; no clear D. Trimming removed 3 bases from V and 5 bases from J, with 1 base in between. The CDR3 is made up of 11 amino acids. CDR3 sequence (DNA): TGTGCCAGCAGTTTTACCGGGGAGCTGTTTTCC. Amino acids: CASSFTGELFS.

Comments on this clonotype: A much larger clone is a single base away; this may be a read error. V usage is TRBV6-5 and J usage is TRBJ2-3, with a tentative D call TRBD2 (5 bases). Trimming left V 4 bases short and J 8 bases short, with 13 bases between. The CDR3 consists of 13 residues. Germline CDR1 and CDR2: MNHEY and SVGAGI. The CDR3 sequence is CASSLNSAGTQYF. DNA for the CDR3: TGTGCCAGCAGTTTGAACTCGGCGGGTACGCAGTATTTT.

The chain recombines TRBV15 with TRBJ1-2; D is undetermined. In germline, CDR1 is LNHNV, CDR2 YYDKDF (reference sequence). V was trimmed by 8 bases and J by 3 bases, leaving 10 bases between them. The CDR3 runs 12 residues. The CDR3 loop is CATGPDYYGYTF. DNA for the CDR3: TGTGCCACCGGTCCAGATTACTATGGCTACACCTTC.

This clonotype was counted ten times or more. The chain has TRBV7-3 and TRBJ1-2; D possibly corresponds to TRBD1 (5 bases). Germline CDR1 SGHTA, CDR2 FQGTGA. The CDR3 runs 14 residues. Trimming took 7 bases from V and 8 from J, leaving 20 bases between them. The CDR3 DNA is TGTGCCAGCACTCACGAGGGGCCCCTAGAAGGCTACACCTTC. This codes for CASTHEGPLEGYTF.

Regarding this clonotype: The junction shows a germline mismatch at one end, possibly a read error. This chain connects TRBV2 to TRBJ1-5; D is undetermined. The CDR3 extends over 15 amino acids. Germline CDR1 reads SNHLY; CDR2 reads FYNNEI. The CDR3 reads CVSSGRVLSNQPQHF. The CDR3 DNA reads as TGTGTCAGCAGTGGTAGGGTGTTGAGCAATCAGCCCCAGCATTTT.

This clonotype was detected many times. The chain joins TRBV9 to TRBJ2-5, with TRBD1 matching over 9 bases. V trimming: 3 bases; J trimming: 4 bases; junction bases outside the gene matches: 4. The germline V gene has CDR1 SGDLS and CDR2 YYNGEE. The CDR3 consists of 14 residues. This CDR3 reads CASSAQGAGETQYF. DNA of the CDR3: TGTGCCAGCAGCGCACAGGGGGCGGGAGAGACCCAGTACTTC.

This chain connects TRBV20-1 to TRBJ2-7, with D perhaps matching TRBD1 (5 bases). The CDR3 contains 14 residues. CDR1 DFQATT and CDR2 SNEGSKA come from the germline V gene (reference sequence). The ends were cut back, 7 bases at V and 2 bases at J, with 18 bases in the middle. The CDR3 region is CSEGVSRWAYEQYF. The CDR3 DNA reads as TGCAGTGAAGGGGTGTCGCGGTGGGCCTACGAGCAGTACTTC.

The genes are TRBV29-1 and TRBJ2-4; D is tentatively TRBD1 or TRBD2 (5 bases each). Germline V gene data show CDR1 as SQVTM and CDR2 as ANQGSEA. V lost 0 bases to trimming and J lost 0 bases, with 6 bases between them. The CDR3 loop spans 14 amino acids. This chain's CDR3 is CSVEDGTAKNIQYF. DNA of the CDR3: TGCAGCGTTGAAGATGGGACAGCCAAAAACATTCAGTACTTC.

This clonotype appeared a single time. The rearrangement links TRBV25-1 to TRBJ2-5, with D perhaps assigned TRBD1 or TRBD2 (6 bases each). CDR3 length: 20 amino acids. V was trimmed by 6 bases and J by 2 bases, leaving 31 bases between them. Germline V lookup: CDR1 MGHDK, CDR2 SYGVNS. The chain's CDR3 is CASSRRGPQLMKIGQETQYF. CDR3 nucleotides: TGTGCCAGCAGCCGACGGGGGCCACAGCTGATGAAGATCGGACAAGAGACCCAGTACTTC. The whole variable domain, remainder taken from reference TRBV25-1 and TRBJ2-5, is EADIYQTPRYLVIGTGKKITLECSQTMGHDKMYWYQQDPGMELHLIHYSYGVNSTEKGDLSSESTVSRIRTEHFPLTLESARPSHTSQYLCASSRRGPQLMKIGQETQYFGPGTRLLVL.

The V and J genes are TRBV2 and TRBJ1-1; possibly TRBD1 for D (5 bases). The CDR3 has 14 amino acids. Between the trimmed V and J ends, which lost 9 bases and 6 bases, there was a span of 20 bases. Germline assignment: CDR1 SNHLY and CDR2 FYNNEI. CDR3 sequence (DNA): TGTGCCAGTAAGGGGCGAGACTCGGTCTCTGAAGCTTTCTTT. It encodes CASKGRDSVSEAFF.

This sequence joins TRBV5-1 and TRBJ1-2, with a tentative D call TRBD1 (6 bases). Trimming stripped 4 bases from V and 3 bases from J, with 10 bases between. The CDR3 runs to 13 residues. CDR1 and CDR2 from the germline V gene are SGHRS and YFSETQ. The CDR3 protein is CASSLGQYYGYTF. The DNA for the CDR3 is TGCGCCAGCAGCCTTGGACAGTACTATGGCTACACCTTC.

This clonotype has at least ten counts. The chain links TRBV20-1 to TRBJ2-7; TRBD2 aligns across 8 bases. Germline V lookup: CDR1 DFQATT, CDR2 SNEGSKA (reference sequence). CDR3 length equals 14 residues. V shed 7 bases and J 3 bases; nucleotides not matched to a gene: 11. Here the CDR3 DNA reads TGCAGTGGTCGTGAGGTTAGCGGGGACTACGAGCAGTACTTC. It is translated as CSGREVSGDYEQYF.

The chain uses TRBV7-9 and TRBJ1-2, with D uncertain. From germline, CDR1 is SEHNR and CDR2 FQNEAQ (reference sequence). V shed 1 base and J shed 8 bases, with 14 bases lying between them. The CDR3 covers 14 residues. Here the CDR3 DNA reads TGTGCCAGCAGCTTAGTCGATGAAGGGCACGGCTACACCTTC. Protein sequence: CASSLVDEGHGYTF.

This CDR3 is CASSRSKGRPQHF. DNA for the CDR3: TGTGCCAGTAGTCGGTCTAAGGGACGGCCCCAGCATTTT. The rearrangement joins TRBV19 to TRBJ1-5; possibly TRBD1 for D (5 bases). The CDR3 length is 13 residues. The ends were cut back, 5 bases at V and 9 bases at J, with 14 bases in the middle. CDR1 is LNHDA, CDR2 SQIVND, per germline (reference sequence).

The rearrangement joins TRBV29-1 to TRBJ1-2, with a possible D match to TRBD1 (5 bases). The CDR3 has 12 residues. Germline V gives CDR1 SQVTM, CDR2 ANQGSEA. Trimming pared 7 bases from V and 5 bases from J, leaving 14 bases between. CDR3 DNA sequence: TGCAGCGGAGAAGGGGTTGGGTATGGCTACACCTTC. Residues: CSGEGVGYGYTF.